This TCR beta chain was captured in a study of T cell changes during pregnancy in multiple sclerosis. J was trimmed by 2 bases and V by 5 bases; bases with no gene match: 4. The CDR3 spans 15 residues. Germline CDR1 SGDLS, CDR2 YYNGEE. The data were produced by immunoSEQ multiplex PCR, yet TCRdb's version contains in-frame clones alone and is incomplete. The table has 51,000 or so clones, 85% to 95% seen once. The clonotype originates from a female donor with multiple sclerosis, enrolled in a pregnancy study. The V call is TRBV9, the J call TRBJ2-2; 9 positions agree with TRBD2. The sample in question was peripheral blood, obtained in the second trimester of pregnancy. CDR3 residues: CASRAGLANTGELFF. The CDR3 DNA follows: TGTGCCAGCAGAGCGGGACTAGCTAACACCGGGGAGCTGTTTTTT.